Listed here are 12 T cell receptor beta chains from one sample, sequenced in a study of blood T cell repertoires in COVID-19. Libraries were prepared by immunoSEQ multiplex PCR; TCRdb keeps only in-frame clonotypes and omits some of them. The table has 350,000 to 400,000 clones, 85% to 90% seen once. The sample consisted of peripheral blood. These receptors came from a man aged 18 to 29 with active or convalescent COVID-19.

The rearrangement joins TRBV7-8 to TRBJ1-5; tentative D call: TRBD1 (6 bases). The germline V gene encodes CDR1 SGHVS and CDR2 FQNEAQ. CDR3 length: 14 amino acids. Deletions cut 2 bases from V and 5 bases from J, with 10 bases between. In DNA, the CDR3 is TGTGCCAGCAGCTTATTCAGGGGAGATCAGCCCCAGCATTTT. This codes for CASSLFRGDQPQHF.

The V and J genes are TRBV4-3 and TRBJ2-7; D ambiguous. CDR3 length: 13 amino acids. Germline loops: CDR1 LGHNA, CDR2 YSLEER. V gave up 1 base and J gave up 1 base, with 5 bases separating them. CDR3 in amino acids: CASSQAPSYEQYF. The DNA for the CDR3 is TGCGCCAGCAGCCAAGCTCCTTCCTACGAGCAGTACTTC.

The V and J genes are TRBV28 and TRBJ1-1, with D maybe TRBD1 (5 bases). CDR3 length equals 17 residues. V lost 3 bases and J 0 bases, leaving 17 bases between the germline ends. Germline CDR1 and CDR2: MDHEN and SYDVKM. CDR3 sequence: CASSFHRWGVMNTEAFF. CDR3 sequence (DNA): TGTGCCAGCAGTTTCCATCGGTGGGGGGTGATGAACACTGAAGCTTTCTTT.

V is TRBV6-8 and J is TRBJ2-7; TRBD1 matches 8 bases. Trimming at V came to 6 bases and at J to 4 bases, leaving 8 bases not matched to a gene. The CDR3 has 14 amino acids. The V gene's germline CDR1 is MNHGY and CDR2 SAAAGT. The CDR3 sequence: CASRNGQGTYEQYF. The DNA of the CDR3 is TGTGCCAGCAGAAACGGACAGGGAACTTACGAGCAGTACTTC.

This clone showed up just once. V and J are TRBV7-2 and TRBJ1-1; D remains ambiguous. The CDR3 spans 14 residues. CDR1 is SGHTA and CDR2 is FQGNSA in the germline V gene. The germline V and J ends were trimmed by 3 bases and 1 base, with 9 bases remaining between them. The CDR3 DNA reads TGTGCCAGCAGCTTTGCGACTAAGAACACTGAAGCTTTCTTT. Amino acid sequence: CASSFATKNTEAFF.

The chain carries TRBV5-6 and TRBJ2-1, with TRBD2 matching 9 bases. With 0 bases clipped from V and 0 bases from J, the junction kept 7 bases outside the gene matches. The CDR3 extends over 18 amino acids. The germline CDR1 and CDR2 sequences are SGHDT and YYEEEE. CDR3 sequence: CASSLETSGRHSYNEQFF. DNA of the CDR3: TGTGCCAGCAGCTTGGAGACTAGCGGTAGACACTCCTACAATGAGCAGTTCTTC.

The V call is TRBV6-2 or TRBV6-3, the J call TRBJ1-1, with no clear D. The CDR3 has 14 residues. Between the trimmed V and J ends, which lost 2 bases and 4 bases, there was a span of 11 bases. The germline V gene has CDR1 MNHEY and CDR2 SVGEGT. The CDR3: CASSYPSKGTEAFF. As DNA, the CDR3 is TGTGCCAGCAGTTACCCTAGCAAAGGCACTGAAGCTTTCTTT.

The CDR3 here is CASSEELDTYNEQFF. For the CDR3, the DNA is TGTGCCAGCAGTGAAGAACTAGATACCTACAATGAGCAGTTCTTC. The chain recombines TRBV2 with TRBJ2-1; TRBD2 might be the D (5 bases). Germline V gene data show CDR1 as SNHLY and CDR2 as FYNNEI. V was pared by 1 base and J by 2 bases, with 9 bases between. The CDR3 is 15 amino acids.

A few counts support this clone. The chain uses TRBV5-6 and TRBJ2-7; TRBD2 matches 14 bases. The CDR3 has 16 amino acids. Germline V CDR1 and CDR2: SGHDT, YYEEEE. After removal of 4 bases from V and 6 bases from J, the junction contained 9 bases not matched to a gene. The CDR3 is CASSLGLAGVSGEQYF. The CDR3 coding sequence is TGTGCCAGCAGCCTGGGACTAGCGGGGGTCTCAGGCGAGCAGTACTTC.

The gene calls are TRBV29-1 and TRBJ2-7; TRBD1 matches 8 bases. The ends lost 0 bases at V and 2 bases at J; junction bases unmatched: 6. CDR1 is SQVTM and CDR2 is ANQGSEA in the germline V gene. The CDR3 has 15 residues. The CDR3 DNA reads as TGCAGCGTTGAAGACCCGACAGGGGCCCCCTACGAGCAGTACTTC. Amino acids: CSVEDPTGAPYEQYF.

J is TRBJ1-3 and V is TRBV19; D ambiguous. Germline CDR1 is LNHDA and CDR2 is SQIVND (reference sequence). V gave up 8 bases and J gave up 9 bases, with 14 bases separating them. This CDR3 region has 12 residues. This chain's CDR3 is CASAPRRATIYF. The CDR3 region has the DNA TGTGCCAGTGCCCCCCGGCGGGCCACCATATATTTT.

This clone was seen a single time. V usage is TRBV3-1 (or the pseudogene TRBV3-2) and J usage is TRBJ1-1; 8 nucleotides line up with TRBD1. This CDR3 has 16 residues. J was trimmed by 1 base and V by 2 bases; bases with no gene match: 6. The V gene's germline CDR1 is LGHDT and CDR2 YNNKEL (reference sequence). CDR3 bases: TGTGCCAGCAGCCAAAGGGGGACAGGCGCGAACACTGAAGCTTTCTTT. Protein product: CASSQRGTGANTEAFF.